This T cell receptor (beta chain) came from a study of Tregs in tolerant kidney transplant recipients (dated by TCRdb to between 2018 and 2020). For the study in its entirety: Other Treg samples came from an approximately 3-day mixed lymphocyte reaction with belatacept, some followed by an approximately five-day donor restimulation, before sorting recipient CD4+CD25+CD127- cells. Antibodies distinguished recipient from donor cells when sorting primary belatacept mixed lymphocyte reaction cultures. The study used TCRbeta sequencing to identify donor-specific regulatory T cells before combined kidney and bone marrow transplantation, then tracked those cells after transplant. In a few healthy controls, several methods of expanding Tregs specific for an allogeneic donor were compared by TCRbeta repertoire sequencing.

Genomic DNA was extracted from sorted cells with the QIAGEN DNeasy Blood and Tissue Kit for TCRbeta CDR3 sequencing. High-throughput TCRbeta CDR3 sequencing was carried out commercially through immunoSEQ, with PCR amplification with bias correction and internal controls included. Per the original workflow: Unique productive TCRbeta sequences were defined by CDR3 nucleotide sequence when primers matched and otherwise by CDR3 amino acid sequence together with Vbeta and Jbeta genes. A sequence was defined as donor-reactive if the sequence was expanded at least 5-fold in CFSE-low cells compared with unstimulated cells and had a frequency of at least 0.01% in CFSE-low cells. Repertoire divergence was quantified by Jensen-Shannon divergence calculated from the top 100 TCRbeta sequences ranked by frequency. For samples with multiple sequencing runs, sorting error was corrected in each run separately before the runs were combined. Not all clones reach the TCRdb copy of this immuneACCESS table, which keeps in-frame sequences only. Checked studies attribute under half of the gap to unresolved V genes and leave the rest unexplained. The V and J calls and clone size come from that table; D and trimming were worked out from the DNA. The sample table records 20,000 or so clones; roughly 65% of these occur just once. The ten biggest clones cover about 3.5% of the sample.

CDR3 length: 15 amino acids, cysteine to phenylalanine. Only CDR3 DNA remains: 45 bases, in frame from the first base. Germline trimming amounts to 2 bases on V and 0 bases on J, with 2 as the count of junction bases outside the gene matches. CDR1 is given as SGHRS and CDR2 as YFSETQ, both from the germline V gene. General study outcomes and caveats: The most biologically relevant and donor-specific TCRbeta repertoire appeared to be identified by expanding Tregs with activated donor B cells. Because only a small number of patients were included, the study had limitations, and the results will need to be validated in larger populations as well as under other immunosuppression protocols. Biological reproducibility was not examined directly, but technical replication error appeared to be minimal.

Healthy control blood was obtained either as purchased buffy coats or from healthy volunteers. Healthy control blood was processed to PBMCs with a Ficoll density gradient and then cryopreserved, whereas patient PBMCs were collected both before and after transplant. About this clone: Its antigen is unknown. The input lacks base qualities; no much larger clone sits a single base away.

The chain is encoded by TRBV5-1 joined to TRBJ2-1; 7 nucleotides in the junction match TRBD2. The sequence was obtained from a human donor in good health. What was sequenced was Tregs from blood cultured with allogeneic cells. The sequence in DNA is TGCGCCAGCAGCTTTGGCGGGAGCTCCTACAATGAGCAGTTCTTC. Its coded protein is CASSFGGSSYNEQFF.